The 10 T cell receptor beta chains below were found in one sample sequenced in a study of blood T cell repertoires in COVID-19. The table came from immunoSEQ multiplex PCR; TCRdb's copy has only in-frame clones and leaves some out. The table has 35,000 to 45,000 clones, around 91% seen once. Sequenced input: peripheral blood. These receptors came from a middle-aged man with active COVID-19.

The chain has TRBV10-1 and TRBJ2-1; 8 bases agree with TRBD1. The CDR3 has 15 amino acids. CDR1 and CDR2 from the germline V gene are WNHNN and SYGVQD (reference sequence). Losses at the gene ends were 5 bases for V and 5 bases for J; bases not matched to a gene: 8. The CDR3, as DNA: TGCGCCAGCAGTAACAGGGGGGCTAAGGACAATGAGCAGTTCTTC. Its protein is CASSNRGAKDNEQFF.

The chain uses TRBV3-1 (or the pseudogene TRBV3-2) and TRBJ2-1, with 11 bases lining up with TRBD2. Unmatched junction bases numbered 6, after V lost 4 bases and J lost 7 bases. This CDR3 has 15 amino acids. Germline CDR1 reads LGHDT; CDR2 reads YNNKEL (reference sequence). The CDR3 sequence: CASSRTSGSGNEQFF. CDR3 coding DNA: TGTGCCAGCAGCCGTACTAGCGGGAGTGGGAATGAGCAGTTCTTC.

The chain is built from TRBV7-9 and TRBJ2-1; 11 bases map to TRBD2. Germline V gene lookup returns CDR1 SEHNR and CDR2 FQNEAQ (reference sequence). J lost 3 bases, V lost 3 bases, and 10 bases had no gene match. The CDR3 loop spans 18 amino acids. The CDR3 protein is CASSFRTSGRGGYNEQFF. CDR3 nucleotide sequence: TGTGCCAGCAGCTTCCGGACTAGCGGGCGAGGAGGCTACAATGAGCAGTTCTTC.

This clone was observed a few times. V is TRBV7-2 and J is TRBJ1-2; D uncertain. With 1 base removed from V and 4 bases from J, the gap between germline ends came to 7 bases. CDR1 SGHTA and CDR2 FQGNSA come from the germline V gene. CDR3 length: 13 amino acids. The DNA for the CDR3 is TGTGCCAGCAGCTTAGAGAGGATCTATGGCTACACCTTC. Translated: CASSLERIYGYTF.

This clone appeared a few times. DNA of the CDR3: TGTGCCAGCAGCCGAACGACTCGTACAGATACGCAGTATTTT. Translated: CASSRTTRTDTQYF. V is TRBV5-4 and J is TRBJ2-3; D gene unclear. V lost 4 bases and J 3 bases, leaving 12 bases between the germline ends. CDR1 and CDR2 from the germline V gene are SGHNT and YYREEE (reference sequence). This CDR3 has 14 residues.

A few counts support this clone. This chain connects TRBV19 to TRBJ1-6; TRBD1 matches at 9 bases. The CDR3 contains 14 residues. The ends lost 6 bases at V and 7 bases at J; junction bases unmatched: 4. Germline values: CDR1 LNHDA, CDR2 SQIVND (reference sequence). CDR3 loop: CASRPTGGNSPLHF. The CDR3 bases are TGTGCCAGTAGACCCACAGGGGGCAATTCACCCCTCCACTTT.

The CDR3: CASRPYPLVDSGNTIYF. The DNA for the CDR3 is TGTGCCAGCAGGCCGTACCCCCTTGTAGACTCTGGAAACACCATATATTTT. The gene calls are TRBV28 and TRBJ1-3, with D unclear. The germline V gene has CDR1 MDHEN and CDR2 SYDVKM. The CDR3 contains 17 residues. The germline V and J ends were trimmed by 6 bases and 0 bases, with 18 bases remaining between them. Drawing the rest from reference TRBV28 and TRBJ1-3, the complete variable domain is DVKVTQSSRYLVKRTGEKVFLECVQDMDHENMFWYRQDPGLGLRLIYFSYDVKMKEKGDIPEGYSVSREKKERFSLILESASTNQTSMYLCASRPYPLVDSGNTIYFGEGSWLTVV.

V gene TRBV28 combines with J gene TRBJ1-3, with 11 bases aligning to TRBD1. The CDR3 has 14 residues. With V trimmed by 5 bases and J by 4 bases, 1 base remained unmatched. The germline gives CDR1 MDHEN, CDR2 SYDVKM. The CDR3 nucleotides read TGTGCCAGCAGTGGGACAGGGGGGGGAAACACCATATATTTT. Translating it yields CASSGTGGGNTIYF.

V and J are TRBV18 and TRBJ1-1, with 9 bases matching TRBD1. V was clipped by 5 bases and J by 4 bases; unmatched bases: 11. CDR3 length: 16 residues. CDR1 and CDR2 (germline): KGHSH, LQKENI. The CDR3 sequence: CASSSIYRGRGTEAFF. CDR3 DNA sequence: TGTGCCAGCTCATCAATATACAGGGGGCGCGGCACTGAAGCTTTCTTT. The complete variable domain, with remaining parts taken from reference TRBV18 and TRBJ1-1, reads NAGVMQNPRHLVRRRGQEARLRCSPMKGHSHVYWYRQLPEEGLKFMVYLQKENIIDESGMPKERFSAEFPKEGPSILRIQQVVRGDSAAYFCASSSIYRGRGTEAFFGQGTRLTVV.

The chain is built from TRBV18 and TRBJ1-4; TRBD1 is a possible D gene (6 bases). Trimming stripped 2 bases from V and 2 bases from J, with 9 bases between. Per the germline V gene, CDR1 is KGHSH and CDR2 is LQKENI. The CDR3 runs 15 residues. The CDR3 sequence: CASSPGGATNEKLFF. As DNA, the CDR3 is TGTGCCAGCTCACCAGGGGGCGCGACTAATGAAAAACTGTTTTTT. Full variable domain (missing parts from reference TRBV18 and TRBJ1-4): NAGVMQNPRHLVRRRGQEARLRCSPMKGHSHVYWYRQLPEEGLKFMVYLQKENIIDESGMPKERFSAEFPKEGPSILRIQQVVRGDSAAYFCASSPGGATNEKLFFGSGTQLSVL.